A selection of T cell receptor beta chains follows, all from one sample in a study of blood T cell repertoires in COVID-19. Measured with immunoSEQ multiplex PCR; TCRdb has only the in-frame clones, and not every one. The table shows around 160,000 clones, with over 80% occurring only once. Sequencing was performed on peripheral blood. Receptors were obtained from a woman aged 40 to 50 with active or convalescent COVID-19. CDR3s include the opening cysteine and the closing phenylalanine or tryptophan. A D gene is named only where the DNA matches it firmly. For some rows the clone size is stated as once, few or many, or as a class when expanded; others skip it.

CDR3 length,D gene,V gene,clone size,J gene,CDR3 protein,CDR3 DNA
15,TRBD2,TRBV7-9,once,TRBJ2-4,CASSLPSDGGDIQYF,TGTGCCAGCAGCTTACCCTCGGACGGGGGGGACATTCAGTACTTC
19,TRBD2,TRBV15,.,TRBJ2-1,CATSRGGTASGASYNEQFF,TGTGCCACCAGCAGAGGGGGGACGGCTAGCGGCGCCTCCTACAATGAGCAGTTCTTC
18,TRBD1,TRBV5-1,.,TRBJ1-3,CASSPTTRTGNSGNTIYF,TGCGCCAGCAGCCCTACTACTAGGACAGGAAATTCAGGAAACACCATATATTTT
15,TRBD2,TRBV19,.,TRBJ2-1,CASRPLAGDLLEQFF,TGTGCCAGTAGACCCCTTGCGGGAGACCTCCTTGAGCAGTTCTTC
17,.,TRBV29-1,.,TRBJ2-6,CSVAAGTLSSGANVLTF,TGCAGCGTCGCCGCGGGAACTTTATCCTCTGGGGCCAACGTCCTGACTTTC
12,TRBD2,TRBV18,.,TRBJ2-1,CASSPGSGGELF,TGTGCCAGCTCACCAGGCAGCGGGGGGGAGCTCTTC
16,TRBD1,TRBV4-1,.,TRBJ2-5,CASSQWDREKGETQYF,TGCGCCAGCAGCCAATGGGACAGGGAAAAGGGAGAGACCCAGTACTTC
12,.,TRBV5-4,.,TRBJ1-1,CASSSGNTEAFF,TGTGCCAGCAGCTCAGGGAACACTGAAGCTTTCTTT
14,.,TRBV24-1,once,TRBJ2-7,CATSDLRDSNEQYF,TGTGCCACCAGTGATTTGCGAGATTCAAACGAGCAGTACTTC
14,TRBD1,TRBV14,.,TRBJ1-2,CASSRQGTGLGYTF,TGTGCCAGCAGCCGACAAGGGACAGGGCTTGGCTACACCTTC
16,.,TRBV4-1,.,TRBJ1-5,CASSQEGANLHQPQHF,TGCGCCAGCAGCCAAGAGGGGGCAAACTTACATCAGCCCCAGCATTTT
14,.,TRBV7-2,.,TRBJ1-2,CASSLEGANYGYTF,TGTGCCAGCAGCTTAGAAGGGGCTAACTATGGCTACACCTTC
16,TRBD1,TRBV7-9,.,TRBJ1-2,CASSPSRTGGNYGYTF,TGTGCCAGCAGCCCGTCTCGGACAGGGGGTAACTATGGCTACACCTTC
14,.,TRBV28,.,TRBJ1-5,CASSFIRGYQPQHF,TGTGCCAGCAGTTTCATTCGGGGGTATCAGCCCCAGCATTTT
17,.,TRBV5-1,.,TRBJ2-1,CASSPIFRGGIYNEQFF,TGCGCCAGCAGCCCCATATTTAGGGGGGGCATCTACAATGAGCAGTTCTTC
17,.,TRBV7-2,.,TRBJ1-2,CASSPRPGGDLRYGYTF,TGTGCCAGCAGCCCGCGCCCGGGGGGGGACCTTCGCTATGGCTACACCTTC
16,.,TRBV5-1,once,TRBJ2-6,CASGFGDTSGANVLTF,TGCGCCAGCGGCTTCGGGGATACCTCTGGGGCCAACGTCCTGACTTTC
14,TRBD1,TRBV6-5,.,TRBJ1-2,CASRRPNRGRGYTF,TGTGCCAGCAGAAGACCAAACAGGGGGCGAGGCTACACCTTC
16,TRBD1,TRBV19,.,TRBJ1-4,CASSPRYRGRDEKLFF,TGTGCCAGTAGTCCCCGTTACAGGGGGCGCGATGAAAAACTGTTTTTT
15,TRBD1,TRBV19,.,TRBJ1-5,CASSPPGTGYQPQHF,TGTGCCAGTAGTCCCCCCGGGACAGGGTACCAGCCCCAGCATTTT
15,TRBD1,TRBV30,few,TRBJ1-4,CAWDRGRGLNEKLFF,TGTGCCTGGGACAGGGGAAGGGGCCTTAATGAAAAACTGTTTTTT
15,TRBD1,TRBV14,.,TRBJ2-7,CASRPGTGASYEQYF,TGTGCCAGCAGGCCGGGGACAGGGGCCTCCTACGAGCAGTACTTC
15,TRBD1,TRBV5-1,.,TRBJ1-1,CASSQYGQGVTEAFF,TGCGCCAGCAGCCAATACGGACAGGGGGTCACTGAAGCTTTCTTT
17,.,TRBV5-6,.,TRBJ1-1,CASSLGRGPKENTEAFF,TGTGCCAGCAGCTTGGGACGGGGTCCCAAGGAGAACACTGAAGCTTTCTTT
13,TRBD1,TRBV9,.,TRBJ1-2,CASSVDSGGGYTF,TGTGCCAGCAGCGTAGATTCAGGGGGTGGCTACACCTTC
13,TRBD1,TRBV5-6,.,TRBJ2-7,CASSFAQGSEQYF,TGTGCCAGCAGCTTTGCACAGGGGAGCGAGCAGTACTTC
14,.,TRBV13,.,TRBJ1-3,CASSFRGSGNTIYF,TGTGCCAGCAGCTTCCGGGGCTCTGGAAACACCATATATTTT
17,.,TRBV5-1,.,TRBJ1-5,CASSLGPQGTGNQPQHF,TGCGCCAGCAGCTTGGGTCCCCAGGGAACTGGCAATCAGCCCCAGCATTTT
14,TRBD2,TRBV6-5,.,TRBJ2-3,CASRLAGGPDTQYF,TGTGCCAGTAGACTAGCGGGAGGACCAGATACGCAGTATTTT
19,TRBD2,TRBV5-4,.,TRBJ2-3,CASSSPGLAGGASTDTQYF,TGTGCCAGCAGTTCCCCGGGACTAGCGGGGGGTGCGAGCACAGATACGCAGTATTTT
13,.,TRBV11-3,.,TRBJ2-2,CASSRQNTGELFF,TGTGCCAGCAGCCGACAGAACACCGGGGAGCTGTTTTTT
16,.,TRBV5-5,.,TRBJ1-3,CASSLEGSGSGNTIYF,TGTGCCAGCAGCTTGGAGGGGTCGGGCTCTGGAAACACCATATATTTT
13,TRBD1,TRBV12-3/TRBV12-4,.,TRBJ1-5,CASRQGAGQPQHF,TGTGCCAGCAGGCAGGGGGCGGGTCAGCCCCAGCATTTT
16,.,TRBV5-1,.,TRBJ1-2,CASSLAGQEQRGGYTF,TGCGCCAGCAGCTTGGCCGGTCAGGAACAAAGGGGTGGCTACACCTTC
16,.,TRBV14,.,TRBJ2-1,CASSQSMGGNYNEQFF,TGTGCCAGCAGCCAGTCAATGGGAGGAAACTACAATGAGCAGTTCTTC
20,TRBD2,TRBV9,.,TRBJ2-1,CASSLLPGLASITSYNEQFF,TGTGCCAGCAGCCTCCTACCGGGACTAGCCTCAATAACCTCCTACAATGAGCAGTTCTTC
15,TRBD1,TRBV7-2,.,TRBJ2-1,CASSPWTGGVNEQFF,TGTGCCAGCAGCCCCTGGACAGGGGGAGTGAATGAGCAGTTCTTC
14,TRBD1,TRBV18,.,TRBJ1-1,CASSPTGGSTEAFF,TGTGCCAGCTCACCAACAGGGGGCAGCACTGAAGCTTTCTTT
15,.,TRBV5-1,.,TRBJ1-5,CASRPGQLSNQPQHF,TGCGCCAGCAGACCCGGACAGCTTAGCAATCAGCCCCAGCATTTT
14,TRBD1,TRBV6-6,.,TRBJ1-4,CASSGPTGNEKLFF,TGTGCCAGCAGCGGGCCGACAGGGAATGAAAAACTGTTTTTT
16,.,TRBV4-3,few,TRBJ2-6,CASSQDEGTGANVLTF,TGCGCCAGCAGCCAAGATGAGGGTACTGGGGCCAACGTCCTGACTTTC
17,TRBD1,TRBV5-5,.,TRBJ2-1,CASSSVKTGTSYNEQFF,TGTGCCAGCAGCTCAGTTAAGACAGGGACCTCCTACAATGAGCAGTTCTTC
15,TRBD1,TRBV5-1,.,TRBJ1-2,CASSPRTGGEAGYTF,TGCGCCAGCAGCCCTAGGACAGGGGGCGAAGCTGGCTACACCTTC
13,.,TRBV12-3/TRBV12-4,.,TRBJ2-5,CASSPWVGETQYF,TGTGCCAGCAGTCCTTGGGTCGGGGAGACCCAGTACTTC
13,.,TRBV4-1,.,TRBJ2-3,CASSQYPTDTQYF,TGCGCCAGCAGCCAATATCCCACAGATACGCAGTATTTT
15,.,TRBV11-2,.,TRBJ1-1,CASSRQGPKNTEAFF,TGTGCCAGCAGCCGCCAGGGGCCGAAGAACACTGAAGCTTTCTTT
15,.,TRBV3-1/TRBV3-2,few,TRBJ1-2,CASSNRGGRGYGYTF,TGTGCCAGCAGCAATCGGGGGGGCAGGGGCTATGGCTACACCTTC
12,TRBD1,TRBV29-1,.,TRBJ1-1,CSAHQGDTEAFF,TGCAGCGCCCACCAGGGGGACACTGAAGCTTTCTTT
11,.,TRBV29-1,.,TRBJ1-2,CSVGRGFGYTF,TGCAGCGTGGGCCGGGGGTTTGGCTACACCTTC
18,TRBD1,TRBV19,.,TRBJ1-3,CASSIGLFRGKAGNTIYF,TGTGCCAGTAGTATAGGGCTCTTCAGGGGGAAGGCTGGAAACACCATATATTTT
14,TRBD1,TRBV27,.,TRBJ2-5,CASSNRGLAETQYF,TGTGCCAGCAGTAACAGGGGGCTGGCAGAGACCCAGTACTTC
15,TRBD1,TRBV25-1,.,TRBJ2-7,CASGHTGTGFYEQYF,TGTGCCAGCGGACATACTGGGACAGGATTCTACGAGCAGTACTTC
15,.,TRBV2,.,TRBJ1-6,CASSPETGPNSPLHF,TGTGCCAGCAGTCCAGAAACAGGGCCCAATTCACCCCTCCACTTT
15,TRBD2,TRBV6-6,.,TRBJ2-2,CASSSSGRRTGELFF,TGTGCCAGCAGCTCCAGCGGGAGGAGGACCGGGGAGCTGTTTTTT
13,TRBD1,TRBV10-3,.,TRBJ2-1,CAISSTGVDEQFF,TGTGCCATCAGCTCAACAGGGGTCGATGAGCAGTTCTTC